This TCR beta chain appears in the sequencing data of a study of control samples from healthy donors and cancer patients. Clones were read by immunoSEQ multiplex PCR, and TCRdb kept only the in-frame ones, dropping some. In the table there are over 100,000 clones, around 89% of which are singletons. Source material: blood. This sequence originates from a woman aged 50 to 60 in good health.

The CDR3 coding sequence is TGTGCCAGCAGTCCATCCACAGGGAATCCCTCCTACAATGAGCAGTTCTTC. The encoded protein is CASSPSTGNPSYNEQFF. The chain employs TRBV27 and TRBJ2-1; tentatively, D is TRBD1 (6 bases). Looked up from germline, CDR1 is MNHEY and CDR2 is SMNVEV (reference sequence). V gave up 5 bases and J gave up 0 bases, with 17 bases separating them. The CDR3 is 17 residues long.